These T cell receptor beta chains were read from a single sample in a study of regulatory T cells in long-lasting Graves disease. Each CDR3 protein is one row after TCRdb ran MiXCR on the multiplex PCR reads. The sample yields approximately 440,000 distinct CDR3 sequences, about 20% seen once. This material consisted of peripheral blood mononuclear cells (PBMCs), taken when the disease was refractory, from a patient treated with antithyroid drugs. Every receptor here comes from a female donor with Graves disease. Both conserved end residues are part of each CDR3. D genes are given only for firm matches. A row's size may be missing; if present it is once, few, many or a size class.

V	J	D	size	CDR3	DNA
TRBV2	TRBJ1-5	-	many	CASSEDGISNQPQHF	TGTGCCAGCAGTGAAGACGGGATTAGCAATCAGCCCCAGCATTTT
TRBV6-1	TRBJ1-5	-	-	CASRRDNIPNQPQHF	TGTGCCAGCAGACGGGACAATATCCCCAATCAGCCCCAGCATTTT
TRBV2	TRBJ2-5	TRBD1	-	CANKNRGFQETQYF	TGTGCCAACAAGAACAGGGGTTTCCAAGAGACCCAGTACTTC
TRBV30	TRBJ1-2	-	few	CAWSVLPGGNYGYTF	TGTGCCTGGAGTGTGCTCCCAGGAGGCAACTATGGCTACACCTTC
TRBV5-1	TRBJ1-1	-	few	CASSLEAGLGTEAFF	TGCGCCAGCAGCTTGGAGGCAGGGTTGGGCACTGAAGCTTTCTTT
TRBV9	TRBJ2-5	TRBD2	few	CASSPRSAGPETQYF	TGTGCCAGCAGCCCCCGCTCAGCGGGACCTGAGACCCAGTACTTC
TRBV11-2	TRBJ2-7	-	many	CASSPPRRFDEQYF	TGTGCCAGCAGCCCCCCCAGGCGCTTTGACGAGCAGTACTTC
TRBV7-9	TRBJ2-7	TRBD1	few	CASSYTTGQGVYEQYF	TGTGCCAGCAGCTACACAACGGGACAGGGGGTCTACGAGCAGTACTTC
TRBV6-5	TRBJ2-2	-	many	CASSYSTAGELFF	TGTGCCAGCAGTTACTCTACCGCCGGGGAGCTGTTTTTT
TRBV14	TRBJ2-5	TRBD2	-	CASSRIGLAGGVQETQYF	TGTGCCAGCAGCCGAATCGGACTAGCGGGAGGAGTCCAAGAGACCCAGTACTTC
TRBV7-3	TRBJ2-7	TRBD2	-	CASSRTGLGSYEQYF	TGTGCCAGCAGCCGAACAGGACTAGGATCCTACGAGCAGTACTTC
TRBV18	TRBJ1-2	-	-	CASSPDYGYTF	TGTGCCAGCTCACCGGATTATGGCTACACCTTC
TRBV19	TRBJ1-5	-	-	CATRSEASNQPQHF	TGTGCCACCAGGTCGGAGGCTAGCAATCAGCCCCAGCATTTT
TRBV20-1	TRBJ1-2	-	few	CSALVGSSYGYTF	TGCAGTGCGCTAGTCGGCAGCTCCTATGGCTACACCTTC
TRBV27	TRBJ1-6	-	-	CASSLFEGSSPLHF	TGTGCCAGCAGTTTATTTGAGGGGTCCTCACCCCTCCACTTT
TRBV20-1	TRBJ2-2	-	few	CSARRSGTTNTGELFF	TGCAGTGCTAGACGTTCCGGGACAACAAACACCGGGGAGCTGTTTTTT
TRBV10-3	TRBJ1-1	-	many	CAISESPLTEAFF	TGTGCCATCAGTGAGTCACCGCTCACTGAAGCTTTCTTT
TRBV12-3/TRBV12-4	TRBJ1-3	-	-	CASRPREGFAAGNTIYF	TGTGCCAGCAGACCCCGGGAGGGCTTTGCTGCTGGAAACACCATATATTTT
TRBV7-8	TRBJ1-5	TRBD1	few	CASSLSGTGYQPQHF	TGTGCCAGCAGCTTATCCGGGACAGGATATCAGCCCCAGCATTTT
TRBV29-1	TRBJ2-3	-	-	CSGTPEPDTQYF	TGCAGCGGGACCCCGGAGCCAGATACGCAGTATTTT
TRBV12-3/TRBV12-4	TRBJ2-3	TRBD2	-	CASSLVAGPDTQYF	TGTGCCAGCAGTTTAGTAGCGGGGCCAGATACGCAGTATTTT
TRBV5-1	TRBJ1-1	-	-	CASSPAHHTEAFF	TGCGCCAGCAGCCCAGCCCACCACACTGAAGCTTTCTTT
TRBV7-8	TRBJ2-1	TRBD1	few	CASSSGQGAINEQFF	TGTGCCAGCAGCTCCGGACAGGGGGCGATCAATGAGCAGTTCTTC
TRBV2	TRBJ2-1	-	-	CASREDYSYNEQFF	TGTGCCAGCAGGGAGGACTACTCCTACAATGAGCAGTTCTTC
TRBV12-3/TRBV12-4	TRBJ1-4	-	-	CASSPGTSNEKLFF	TGTGCCAGCAGTCCCGGGACCTCTAATGAAAAACTGTTTTTT
TRBV7-9	TRBJ1-1	TRBD1	-	CASSFGQAGGVTEAFF	TGTGCCAGCAGCTTTGGACAGGCCGGAGGGGTAACTGAAGCTTTCTTT
TRBV5-1	TRBJ2-1	-	-	CASSLEGVSYNEQFF	TGCGCCAGCAGCTTGGAAGGGGTCTCCTACAATGAGCAGTTCTTC
TRBV28	TRBJ2-4	-	few	CASSFPEGSEGRAKNIQYF	TGTGCCAGCAGTTTTCCGGAAGGGTCGGAGGGCCGAGCCAAAAACATTCAGTACTTC
TRBV12-3/TRBV12-4	TRBJ1-2	TRBD1	-	CASSPDRVYGYTF	TGTGCCAGCAGTCCTGACAGGGTTTATGGCTACACCTTC
TRBV15	TRBJ1-6	-	few	CATSVNVGRSPLHF	TGTGCCACCAGCGTCAATGTTGGCCGCTCGCCCCTCCACTTT
TRBV28	TRBJ1-4	-	-	CASLEGGGLNEKLFF	TGTGCCAGTCTCGAGGGTGGGGGGTTAAATGAAAAACTGTTTTTT
TRBV5-1	TRBJ2-7	TRBD2	few	CASSFGGEEQYF	TGCGCCAGCAGCTTCGGGGGGGAAGAGCAGTACTTC
TRBV4-1	TRBJ2-6	-	once	CASSQGWGPSSGANVLTF	TGCGCCAGCAGCCAAGGGTGGGGACCCAGCTCTGGGGCCAACGTCCTGACTTTC
TRBV12-3/TRBV12-4	TRBJ1-1	-	many	CASSLRGRTNTEAFF	TGTGCCAGCAGTTTAAGGGGACGGACGAACACTGAAGCTTTCTTT
TRBV7-9	TRBJ2-2	-	-	CANTRENTGELFF	TGTGCCAATACGCGGGAGAACACCGGGGAGCTGTTTTTT
TRBV5-1	TRBJ1-2	TRBD1	many	CASSLDRDGYTF	TGCGCCAGCAGCCTCGACAGGGATGGCTACACCTTC
TRBV7-2	TRBJ2-7	TRBD1	-	CASSQAANQGANSYEQYF	TGCGCCAGCAGCCAAGCGGCGAATCAGGGGGCCAACTCCTACGAGCAGTACTTC
TRBV18	TRBJ1-1	-	few	CTSSPWQGSMNTEAFF	TGTACCAGCTCACCGTGGCAGGGGTCCATGAACACTGAAGCTTTCTTT
TRBV28	TRBJ1-2	TRBD1	many	CASIRSGQTYGYTF	TGTGCCAGCATCCGATCGGGACAGACTTATGGCTACACCTTC
TRBV28	TRBJ2-5	-	many	CASTQGGQETQYF	TGTGCCAGCACCCAGGGGGGGCAAGAGACCCAGTACTTC
TRBV19	TRBJ1-2	-	-	CASSIDPLLAGAGYTF	TGTGCCAGTAGTATAGATCCCCTCCTGGCAGGGGCTGGCTACACCTTC
TRBV28	TRBJ1-6	-	many	CASSLIRSGRESPLHF	TGTGCCAGCAGTTTAATTCGGTCCGGGCGGGAATCACCCCTCCACTTT
TRBV18	TRBJ2-5	-	-	CASSAGWGYQETQYF	TGTGCCAGCTCAGCCGGGTGGGGATACCAAGAGACCCAGTACTTC
TRBV28	TRBJ1-2	TRBD1	many	CASTLDRKDYGYTF	TGTGCCAGCACCCTGGACAGGAAAGATTATGGCTACACCTTC
TRBV20-1	TRBJ2-7	-	-	CSAGAVYELYF	TGCAGTGCCGGGGCAGTCTACGAGCTGTACTTC
TRBV28	TRBJ2-4	-	many	CASYQNIAKNIQYF	TGTGCCAGCTATCAGAACATAGCCAAAAACATTCAGTACTTC
TRBV19	TRBJ1-6	-	few	CASKDRDGDNSPLHF	TGTGCCAGTAAAGACCGGGACGGGGATAATTCACCCCTCCACTTT
TRBV7-2	TRBJ2-4	-	few	CASSPRQVAKNIQYF	TGTGCCAGCAGCCCCCGACAGGTGGCCAAAAACATTCAGTACTTC
TRBV30	TRBJ2-6	-	-	CAWSRQLSGANVLTF	TGTGCCTGGAGTCGACAACTCTCTGGGGCCAACGTCCTGACTTTC
TRBV6-1	TRBJ1-1	-	few	CASSELGASEAFF	TGTGCCAGCAGTGAACTGGGAGCTTCTGAAGCTTTCTTT
TRBV7-2	TRBJ2-5	TRBD2	many	CASSPLAGNFKRAQYF	TGTGCCAGCAGCCCCTTAGCGGGAAATTTCAAGAGGGCCCAGTACTTC